One sample yielded the 2 T cell receptor beta chains listed below, sequenced in a study of blood T cell repertoires in COVID-19. Clones were sequenced by immunoSEQ multiplex PCR, and TCRdb holds only the in-frame ones, with some missing. Of around 200,000 clones listed, 80% to 90% are singletons. Sample: peripheral blood. These receptor sequences come from an elderly man with acute or convalescent COVID-19.

This chain joins TRBV7-9 and TRBJ1-2; D is unclear. The V and J ends lost 0 bases and 7 bases respectively, with 18 bases between them. Germline-derived CDR1 and CDR2 are SEHNR and FQNEAQ (reference sequence). There are 16 residues in the CDR3. The CDR3 sequence: CASSLAMTSGPGGYTF. The CDR3 DNA follows: TGTGCCAGCAGCTTAGCCATGACAAGCGGACCAGGTGGCTACACCTTC.

A few counts support this clone. The J gene is TRBJ2-5, the V gene TRBV7-8; TRBD2 matches 7 bases. This CDR3 is 15 amino acids long. Trimming at V came to 2 bases and at J to 5 bases, leaving 8 bases not matched to a gene. Germline V lookup: CDR1 SGHVS, CDR2 FQNEAQ. The chain's CDR3 is CASSLIAGVFETQYF. The CDR3 nucleotides are TGTGCCAGCAGCTTAATCGCGGGAGTATTTGAGACCCAGTACTTC.